The 21 T cell receptor beta chains reported below all come from one sample, sequenced in a study of T cells after yellow fever vaccination. TCRdb redid the calling of the 5' RACE reads with MiXCR, one entry per CDR3 protein. This table holds about 58,000 distinct CDR3 sequences, 4.5% to 6% found once. This specimen consisted of PBMCs, either bulk or a sorted T-cell subset (CD4+, CD8+, memory, or dextramer-sorted; not recorded which), obtained on the day of the yellow fever booster vaccination. These TCRs come from a man aged 18 to 30 who received the YFV17D yellow fever vaccine.

The chain carries TRBV6-5 and TRBJ1-1; no clear D. Germline V gene sequence: CDR1 MNHEY, CDR2 SVGAGI. The CDR3 contains 14 residues. The ends were cut back, 1 base at V and 0 bases at J, with 6 bases in the middle. The CDR3 spells CASSYLGMNTEAFF. DNA of the CDR3: TGTGCCAGCAGTTACTTGGGTATGAACACTGAAGCTTTCTTT.

The chain employs TRBV10-2 and TRBJ2-3, with D maybe TRBD2 (5 bases). CDR1 and CDR2 from the germline V gene are WSHSY and SAAADI. The CDR3 is 17 amino acids. V was trimmed by 5 bases and J by 0 bases, leaving 18 bases between them. In DNA form, the CDR3 reads TGCGCCAGCAGTCCGTCGGAACTAGGCCTGAGCACAGATACGCAGTATTTT. Translated: CASSPSELGLSTDTQYF.

This chain uses TRBV20-1 with TRBJ2-2, with D possibly matching TRBD2 (5 bases). CDR3 length: 18 residues. Germline values: CDR1 DFQATT, CDR2 SNEGSKA (reference sequence). The germline V and J ends were trimmed by 1 base and 3 bases, with 21 bases remaining between them. CDR3 protein: CSARGRELEPGDTGELFF. As DNA, the CDR3 is TGCAGTGCTAGAGGAAGGGAGCTGGAGCCCGGAGACACCGGGGAGCTGTTTTTT.

This clonotype was observed at least ten times. The genes are TRBV12-3 or TRBV12-4 and TRBJ2-1; 9 nucleotides agree with TRBD2. The CDR3 runs 16 residues. Unmatched junction bases numbered 8, after V lost 4 bases and J lost 4 bases. CDR3 nucleotides: TGTGCCAGCAGTTCGATTAGCGGGGGACTTTACAATGAGCAGTTCTTC. This gives the protein CASSSISGGLYNEQFF.

This clonotype was counted only a few times. The chain is built from TRBV9 and TRBJ1-2, with D perhaps matching TRBD1 (5 bases). Trimming took off 4 bases at V and 3 bases at J, with 10 bases between the two ends. The germline V gene encodes CDR1 SGDLS and CDR2 YYNGEE. The CDR3 contains 13 residues. CDR3 protein: CASSSGQDYGYTF. DNA of the CDR3: TGTGCCAGCAGCTCAGGGCAGGACTATGGCTACACCTTC.

At least ten counts were recorded for this clonotype. The chain couples TRBV24-1 to TRBJ1-5, with D possibly being TRBD1 (5 bases). Germline V gene lookup returns CDR1 KGHDR and CDR2 SFDVKD. This CDR3 comprises 13 residues. V lost 4 bases and J 5 bases, leaving 8 bases between the germline ends. The CDR3 spells CATSDAGYQPQHF. In DNA form, the CDR3 reads TGTGCCACCAGTGACGCAGGGTATCAGCCCCAGCATTTT.

This clonotype was observed a handful of times. V usage is TRBV19 and J usage is TRBJ2-4; D call uncertain. Deletions cut 10 bases from V and 0 bases from J, with 4 bases between. Germline-derived CDR1 and CDR2 are LNHDA and SQIVND (reference sequence). This CDR3 contains 11 residues. The CDR3 protein is CATLAKNIQYF. The CDR3, as DNA: TGTGCCACTCTAGCCAAAAACATTCAGTACTTC.

The rearrangement links TRBV27 to TRBJ1-6; D unresolved. This CDR3 comprises 14 residues. Trimming left V 7 bases short and J 7 bases short, with 14 bases between. Germline V gene sequence: CDR1 MNHEY, CDR2 SMNVEV (reference sequence). CDR3 residues: CASMRGLENSPLHF. In DNA form, the CDR3 reads TGTGCCAGCATGCGAGGACTTGAAAATTCACCCCTCCACTTT.

The chain recombines TRBV4-3 with TRBJ1-5, with 7 bases identical to TRBD1. Germline loops: CDR1 LGHNA, CDR2 YSLEER. CDR3 length: 15 amino acids. Losses at the gene ends were 1 base for V and 7 bases for J; bases not matched to a gene: 7. CDR3 loop: CASSQVQGDRQPQHF. CDR3 in DNA: TGCGCCAGCAGCCAAGTTCAGGGGGATAGGCAGCCCCAGCATTTT.

This clonotype was counted only a few times. J is TRBJ2-3 and V is TRBV14, with 9 nucleotides matching TRBD2. Germline CDR1 and CDR2: SGHDN and FVKESK. The CDR3 covers 16 residues. Trimming cost V 1 base and J 4 bases; bases outside gene matches: 6. The CDR3, as DNA: TGTGCCAGCAGCCAAGTCCTAGCGGGGATCGCAGATACGCAGTATTTT. The encoded protein is CASSQVLAGIADTQYF.

The table lists this clonotype with many counts. The gene calls are TRBV27 and TRBJ1-2; TRBD1 aligns across 7 bases. V was clipped by 5 bases and J by 3 bases; unmatched bases: 3. The CDR3 loop spans 13 amino acids. Germline CDR1 reads MNHEY; CDR2 reads SMNVEV (reference sequence). CDR3 sequence reads: CASSATGDYGYTF. In nucleotides, the CDR3 is TGTGCCAGCAGTGCAACAGGGGACTATGGCTACACCTTC.

V is TRBV10-2 and J is TRBJ2-2, with a possible D match to TRBD2 (5 bases). The CDR3 totals 17 residues. Germline V gene lookup returns CDR1 WSHSY and CDR2 SAAADI. V lost 8 bases to trimming and J lost 3 bases, with 22 bases between them. The CDR3 DNA reads TGCGCCAGCCGGGGTAACCACAACTCAAGGGACACCGGGGAGCTGTTTTTT. It codes for CASRGNHNSRDTGELFF.

This chain joins TRBV5-1 and TRBJ1-6, with TRBD1 matching over 8 bases. The germline V gene has CDR1 SGHRS and CDR2 YFSETQ. V was pared by 1 base and J by 9 bases, with 6 bases of the junction left unmatched. The length of the CDR3 is 15 residues. In DNA, the CDR3 is TGCGCCAGCAGCTTGTTGCAGGGGGCCTCTTCACCCCTCCACTTT. Translation: CASSLLQGASSPLHF.

In this sample, this clonotype turned up many times. This chain joins TRBV15 and TRBJ2-7; 9 bases are a match to TRBD1. CDR3 length: 14 amino acids. With V trimmed by 5 bases and J by 7 bases, 9 bases remained unmatched. Per germline, CDR1 LNHNV and CDR2 YYDKDF (reference sequence). In DNA form, the CDR3 reads TGTGCCACCAGCTCTAGACAGGGGGTTTCGGAGCAGTACTTC. It yields the protein CATSSRQGVSEQYF.

This clonotype was observed a few times. This sequence joins TRBV28 and TRBJ2-6; TRBD1 agrees at 9 bases. This CDR3 spans 16 amino acids. CDR1 and CDR2 from the germline V gene are MDHEN and SYDVKM. V lost 6 bases to trimming and J lost 4 bases; unmatched junction nucleotides: 7. CDR3 in amino acids: CASRQGTGSGANVLTF. The CDR3 DNA reads TGTGCCAGCAGGCAGGGGACAGGGTCCGGGGCCAACGTCCTGACTTTC.

This clonotype was seen ten or more times. The J gene is TRBJ2-7, the V gene TRBV7-6; unclear D gene. CDR3 length: 13 residues. CDR1 is SGHVS, CDR2 FNYEAQ, per germline. V dropped 1 base and J dropped 3 bases, with 7 bases sitting between them. CDR3 in DNA: TGTGCCAGCAGCTTAGAATCGGACTACGAGCAGTACTTC. It codes for CASSLESDYEQYF.

This clonotype was counted many times. This chain uses TRBV12-3 or TRBV12-4 with TRBJ2-2, with D perhaps assigned TRBD1 or TRBD2 (7 bases each). V was clipped by 5 bases and J by 6 bases, with 16 bases between them. The length of the CDR3 is 15 residues. The DNA of the CDR3 is TGTGCCAGCAGTCCGGGGAGGGGGCAATCCGGGGAGCTGTTTTTT. This sequence encodes CASSPGRGQSGELFF.

In DNA, the CDR3 is TGTGCCAGCAGTCTGACAGGGTACACTGAAGCTTTCTTT. Translated: CASSLTGYTEAFF. V gene TRBV27 combines with J gene TRBJ1-1; TRBD1 aligns across 7 bases. This CDR3 contains 13 residues. Trimming cost V 5 bases and J 3 bases; bases outside gene matches: 3. Germline V gene data show CDR1 as MNHEY and CDR2 as SMNVEV (reference sequence).

The table lists this clonotype with many counts. This chain joins TRBV4-3 and TRBJ2-1; possible D gene TRBD2, 6 bases. CDR1 LGHNA and CDR2 YSLEER come from the germline V gene. V lost 1 base to trimming and J lost 8 bases, with 15 bases between them. The CDR3 has 15 amino acids. CDR3 loop: CASSQAGGASDEQFF. DNA of the CDR3: TGCGCCAGCAGCCAAGCAGGCGGGGCGTCGGATGAGCAGTTCTTC.

This clonotype was found many times. The chain recombines TRBV5-1 with TRBJ2-7; D unresolved. CDR1 is SGHRS and CDR2 is YFSETQ in the germline V gene. V was trimmed by 0 bases and J by 4 bases, leaving 14 bases between them. The CDR3 is 15 residues long. The CDR3 DNA follows: TGCGCCAGCAGCTTGGGTTGGTGGTCAGAGTACGAGCAGTACTTC. Its protein is CASSLGWWSEYEQYF.

The chain links TRBV12-3 or TRBV12-4 to TRBJ1-1; D might be TRBD1 (5 bases). CDR3 length: 12 residues. The V gene lost 3 bases and the J gene lost 7 bases, with 9 bases spanning the gap. Written as DNA, the CDR3 is TGTGCCAGCAGTTTTGGGACGGATGAAGCTTTCTTT. Encoded protein: CASSFGTDEAFF.